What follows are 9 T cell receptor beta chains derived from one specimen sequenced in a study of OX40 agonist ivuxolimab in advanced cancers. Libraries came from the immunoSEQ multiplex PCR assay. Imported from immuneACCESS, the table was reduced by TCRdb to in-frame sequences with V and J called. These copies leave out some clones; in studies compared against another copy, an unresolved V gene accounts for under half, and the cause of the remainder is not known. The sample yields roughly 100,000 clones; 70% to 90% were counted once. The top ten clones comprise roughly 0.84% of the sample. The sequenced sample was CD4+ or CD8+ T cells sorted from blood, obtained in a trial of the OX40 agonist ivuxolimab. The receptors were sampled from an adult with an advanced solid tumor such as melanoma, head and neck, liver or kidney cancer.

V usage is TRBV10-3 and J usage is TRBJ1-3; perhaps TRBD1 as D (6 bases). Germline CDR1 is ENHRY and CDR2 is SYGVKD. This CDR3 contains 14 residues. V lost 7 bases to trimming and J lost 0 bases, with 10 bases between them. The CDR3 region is CAITDRFSGNTIYF. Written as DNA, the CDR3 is TGTGCCATCACCGACAGGTTCTCTGGAAACACCATATATTTT.

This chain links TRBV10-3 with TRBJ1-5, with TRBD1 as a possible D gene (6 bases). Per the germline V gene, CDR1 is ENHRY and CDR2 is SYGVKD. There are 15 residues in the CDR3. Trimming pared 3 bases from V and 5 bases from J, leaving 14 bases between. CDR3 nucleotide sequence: TGTGCCATCAGTGAAGGTGAGGGGGGGGATCAGCCCCAGCATTTT. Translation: CAISEGEGGDQPQHF.

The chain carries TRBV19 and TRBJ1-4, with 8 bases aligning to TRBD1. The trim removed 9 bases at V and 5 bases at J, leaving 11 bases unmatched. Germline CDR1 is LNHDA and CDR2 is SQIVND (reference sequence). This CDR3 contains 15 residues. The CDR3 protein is CASLEPGQANEKLFF. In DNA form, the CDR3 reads TGTGCCAGCTTAGAACCGGGACAGGCAAATGAAAAACTGTTTTTT.

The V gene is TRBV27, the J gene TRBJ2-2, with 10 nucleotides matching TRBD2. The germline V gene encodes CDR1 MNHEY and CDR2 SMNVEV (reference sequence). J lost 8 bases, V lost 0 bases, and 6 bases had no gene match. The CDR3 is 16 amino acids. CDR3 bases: TGTGCCAGCAGTTTATCCTCTAGCGGGGGAAGGGGGGAGCTGTTTTTT. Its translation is CASSLSSSGGRGELFF.

The CDR3 DNA follows: TGTGCCAGCAGCTCAGGTTATGAAAAACTGTTTTTT. Translating it yields CASSSGYEKLFF. The V and J genes are TRBV5-8 and TRBJ1-4; D call uncertain. CDR1 and CDR2 from the germline V gene are SGHTS and YDEGEE. This CDR3 is 12 amino acids long. V was clipped by 3 bases and J by 6 bases, with 6 bases between them.

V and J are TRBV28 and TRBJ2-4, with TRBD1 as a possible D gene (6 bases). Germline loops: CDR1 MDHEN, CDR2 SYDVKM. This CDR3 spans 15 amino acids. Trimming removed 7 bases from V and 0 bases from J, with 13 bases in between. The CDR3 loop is CASTSNRAAKNIQYF. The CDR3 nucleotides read TGTGCCAGCACCTCGAACAGGGCAGCCAAAAACATTCAGTACTTC.

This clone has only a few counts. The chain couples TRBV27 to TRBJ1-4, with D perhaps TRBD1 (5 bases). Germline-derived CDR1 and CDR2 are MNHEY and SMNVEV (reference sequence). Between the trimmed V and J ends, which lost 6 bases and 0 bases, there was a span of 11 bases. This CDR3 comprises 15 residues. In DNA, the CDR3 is TGTGCCAGCAGGACAGAAGGGTCAACTAATGAAAAACTGTTTTTT. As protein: CASRTEGSTNEKLFF.

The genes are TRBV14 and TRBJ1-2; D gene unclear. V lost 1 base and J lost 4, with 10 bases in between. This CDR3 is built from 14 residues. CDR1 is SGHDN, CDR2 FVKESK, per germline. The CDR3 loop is CASSQGTVPYGYTF. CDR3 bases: TGTGCCAGCAGCCAAGGAACAGTACCCTATGGCTACACCTTC.

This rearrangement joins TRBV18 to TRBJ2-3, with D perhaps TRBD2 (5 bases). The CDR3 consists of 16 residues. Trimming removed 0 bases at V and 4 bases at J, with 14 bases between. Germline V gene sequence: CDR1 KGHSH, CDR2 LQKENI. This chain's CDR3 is CASSPPKGRGSDTQYF. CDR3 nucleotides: TGTGCCAGCTCACCACCCAAGGGCCGGGGTTCAGATACGCAGTATTTT.